The 28 T cell receptor beta chains presented below share a single source sample, sequenced in a study of blood T cell repertoires in COVID-19. Method: immunoSEQ multiplex PCR; TCRdb's copy keeps in-frame clones and lacks some. The table shows about 80,000 clones, with 70% to 90% occurring only once. What was sequenced was peripheral blood. Receptors were obtained from a man between 65 and 79 years old with acute or convalescent COVID-19.

The gene calls are TRBV5-1 and TRBJ2-7, with TRBD2 identical over 10 bases. V lost 4 bases, J lost 3 bases, and 10 bases stayed unmatched. Germline CDR1 SGHRS, CDR2 YFSETQ. The CDR3 consists of 16 residues. CDR3 nucleotides: TGCGCCAGCAGCCCCGCCCCACTAGCGGGAATCTACGAGCAGTACTTC. This codes for CASSPAPLAGIYEQYF.

This chain joins TRBV9 and TRBJ2-2; 14 nucleotides agree with TRBD2. The trim removed 3 bases at V and 4 bases at J, leaving 5 bases unmatched. Germline values: CDR1 SGDLS, CDR2 YYNGEE. This CDR3 comprises 17 residues. The CDR3 DNA reads TGTGCCAGCAGCGCCCTGGGACTAGCGGGGGTCACCGGGGAGCTGTTTTTT. The encoded protein is CASSALGLAGVTGELFF.

This clone was seen only a few times. The chain employs TRBV4-3 and TRBJ2-1, with TRBD1 identical over 9 bases. The length of the CDR3 is 15 residues. With V trimmed by 3 bases and J by 5 bases, 5 bases remained unmatched. Germline loops: CDR1 LGHNA, CDR2 YSLEER. The CDR3 coding sequence is TGCGCCAGCAGCCAGCCGGGACAGGGCGACAATGAGCAGTTCTTC. Translation: CASSQPGQGDNEQFF.

V gene TRBV6-1 combines with J gene TRBJ2-3; 9 nucleotides align to TRBD1. The germline V gene has CDR1 MNHNS and CDR2 SASEGT. V shed 4 bases, J shed 0 bases, and the junction held 11 bases outside the gene matches. This CDR3 has 18 residues. The chain's CDR3 is CASSAHPGTGFSTDTQYF. DNA for the CDR3: TGTGCCAGCAGTGCTCACCCAGGGACAGGGTTTAGCACAGATACGCAGTATTTT.

The chain combines TRBV7-9 with TRBJ1-2; D gene uncertain. The V gene's germline CDR1 is SEHNR and CDR2 FQNEAQ (reference sequence). Trimming took off 5 bases at V and 1 base at J, with 8 bases between the two ends. This CDR3 is built from 13 residues. The CDR3 DNA reads as TGTGCCAGCAGCCTACGTGGTAACTATGGCTACACCTTC. As protein: CASSLRGNYGYTF. The entire variable domain, with the rest obtained from reference TRBV7-9 and TRBJ1-2, is as follows: DTGVSQNPRHKITKRGQNVTFRCDPISEHNRLYWYRQTLGQGPEFLTYFQNEAQLEKSRLLSDRFSAERPKGSFSTLEIQRTEQGDSAMYLCASSLRGNYGYTFGSGTRLTVV.

This clone was detected a few times. The chain links TRBV28 to TRBJ1-5; D is unclear. This CDR3 comprises 13 residues. CDR1 MDHEN and CDR2 SYDVKM come from the germline V gene. The V gene lost 8 bases and the J gene lost 4 bases, with 12 bases spanning the gap. This chain's CDR3 is CASGPGNNQPQHF. The CDR3 DNA reads as TGTGCCAGCGGGCCAGGTAATAATCAGCCCCAGCATTTT.

This chain joins TRBV10-3 and TRBJ2-7; no definite D call. The germline gives CDR1 ENHRY, CDR2 SYGVKD. The CDR3 loop spans 11 amino acids. With 7 bases removed from V and 2 bases from J, the gap between germline ends came to 6 bases. CDR3 amino acids: CAIKQTYEQYF. The CDR3 coding sequence is TGTGCCATCAAACAGACCTACGAGCAGTACTTC.

CDR3 in DNA: TGCGCCAGCAGCTTGGGCGCGCCCCAAGAGACCCAGTACTTC. It specifies CASSLGAPQETQYF. This chain joins TRBV5-1 and TRBJ2-5; D is unresolved. This CDR3 has 14 amino acids. Germline V gene lookup returns CDR1 SGHRS and CDR2 YFSETQ. Trimming took off 0 bases at V and 1 base at J, with 7 bases between the two ends.

The rearrangement links TRBV30 to TRBJ1-3; D remains unclear. The CDR3 is made up of 16 amino acids. The V end was cut by 1 base, the J end by 1 base, with 14 bases between. Germline lookup yields CDR1 GTSNPN and CDR2 SVGIG (reference sequence). This CDR3 reads CAWSGFAGLSGNTIYF. CDR3 sequence (DNA): TGTGCCTGGAGTGGTTTTGCGGGATTGTCTGGAAACACCATATATTTT.

The rearrangement uses TRBV19 and TRBJ2-7; the D gene is possibly TRBD2 (7 bases). V was shortened by 3 bases and J by 2 bases, with 11 bases between the two germline ends. CDR3 size: 14 residues. Germline V gene sequence: CDR1 LNHDA, CDR2 SQIVND (reference sequence). The CDR3 protein is CASSMRGGTYEQYF. In DNA form, the CDR3 reads TGTGCCAGTAGTATGAGGGGGGGCACCTACGAGCAGTACTTC.

J is TRBJ2-1 and V is TRBV18; 9 nucleotides line up with TRBD2. The CDR3 is made up of 17 amino acids. Per germline, CDR1 KGHSH and CDR2 LQKENI. Trimming removed 3 bases from V and 8 bases from J; junction bases left unmatched: 14. CDR3 bases: TGTGCCAGCTCACCCCGGCCCCTAGCGGGGTCTGGAGATGAGCAGTTCTTC. Translating gives CASSPRPLAGSGDEQFF.

The V and J genes are TRBV28 and TRBJ1-5, with no clear D. Trimming removed 5 bases from V and 2 bases from J, with 10 bases in between. Germline CDR1 reads MDHEN; CDR2 reads SYDVKM. This CDR3 contains 14 residues. In nucleotides, the CDR3 is TGTGCCAGCAGTCCCAATCTAGGCAATCAGCCCCAGCATTTT. It encodes CASSPNLGNQPQHF.

The chain uses TRBV3-1 (or the pseudogene TRBV3-2) and TRBJ2-5; D not resolved. Germline V gives CDR1 LGHDT, CDR2 YNNKEL (reference sequence). V was clipped by 2 bases and J by 2 bases, with 3 bases between them. The CDR3 spans 12 residues. The CDR3 spells CASSQYQETQYF. The CDR3 DNA sequence: TGTGCCAGCAGCCAATATCAAGAGACCCAGTACTTC.

The rearrangement links TRBV25-1 to TRBJ1-5; 9 nucleotides agree with TRBD1. Germline loops: CDR1 MGHDK, CDR2 SYGVNS. The junction had 5 bases not matched to a gene; V was cut back by 5 bases and J by 6 bases. The CDR3 runs to 14 residues. The CDR3, as DNA: TGTGCCAGCAGTCATACAGGGGGCTCTCAGCCCCAGCATTTT. Amino acid sequence: CASSHTGGSQPQHF.

The chain couples TRBV18 to TRBJ2-2; the match to TRBD2 covers 11 bases. After removal of 4 bases from V and 0 bases from J, the junction contained 7 bases not matched to a gene. Germline assignment: CDR1 KGHSH and CDR2 LQKENI. The CDR3 extends over 18 amino acids. This CDR3 reads CASSLGLAVTANTGELFF. In DNA, the CDR3 is TGTGCCAGCTCACTGGGACTAGCGGTCACGGCGAACACCGGGGAGCTGTTTTTT.

The rearrangement links TRBV16 to TRBJ2-1; 9 nucleotides align to TRBD2. The CDR3 has 13 residues. V trimming: 7 bases; J trimming: 4 bases; junction bases outside the gene matches: 2. Germline CDR1 is KGHSY and CDR2 is FQNENV. Here the CDR3 reads CASTTSGYNEQFF. The CDR3 DNA follows: TGTGCCAGCACGACTAGCGGATACAATGAGCAGTTCTTC.

V is TRBV7-6 and J is TRBJ1-6; 7 positions match TRBD1. This CDR3 has 14 amino acids. Germline values: CDR1 SGHVS, CDR2 FNYEAQ. V shed 5 bases and J 7 bases; nucleotides not matched to a gene: 5. CDR3 coding DNA: TGTGCCAGCAGCATCCAGGGGGGCAATTCACCCCTCCACTTT. It specifies CASSIQGGNSPLHF.

V and J are TRBV6-2 or TRBV6-3 and TRBJ2-3; no clear D gene. The CDR3 has 15 residues. Trimming removed 2 bases at V and 1 base at J, with 10 bases between. The germline V gene encodes CDR1 MNHEY and CDR2 SVGEGT. The CDR3 coding sequence is TGTGCCAGCAGTTACAGGAGTTTTGGCACAGATACGCAGTATTTT. Amino acid sequence: CASSYRSFGTDTQYF.

DNA for the CDR3: TGTGCCAGCAGCTTCACAGGGGGCAGAAATGAAAAACTGTTTTTT. This gives the protein CASSFTGGRNEKLFF. J is TRBJ1-4 and V is TRBV7-2; 9 nucleotides line up with TRBD1. After removal of 3 bases from V and 5 bases from J, the junction contained 4 bases not matched to a gene. Germline CDR1 is SGHTA and CDR2 is FQGNSA. The CDR3 sequence is 15 residues long.

The genes are TRBV28 and TRBJ1-2; D perhaps matches TRBD1 (6 bases). Trimming took off 4 bases at V and 4 bases at J, with 22 bases between the two ends. This CDR3 comprises 17 residues. Germline CDR1 is MDHEN and CDR2 is SYDVKM. CDR3 protein: CASSSPPRTGTIYGYTF. CDR3 nucleotides: TGTGCCAGCAGTTCGCCCCCTCGTACAGGGACGATCTATGGCTACACCTTC.

The chain links TRBV29-1 to TRBJ1-3, with 7 bases identical to TRBD1. Trimming cost V 3 bases and J 4 bases; bases outside gene matches: 3. Germline CDR1 SQVTM, CDR2 ANQGSEA. The CDR3 extends over 13 amino acids. The CDR3 coding sequence is TGCAGCGTTGACGGGACAGACGGAAACACCATATATTTT. Translated: CSVDGTDGNTIYF. Full variable domain (remainder filled in from reference TRBV29-1 and TRBJ1-3): SAVISQKPSRDICQRGTSLTIQCQVDSQVTMMFWYRQQPGQSLTLIATANQGSEATYESGFVIDKFPISRPNLTFSTLTVSNMSPEDSSIYLCSVDGTDGNTIYFGEGSWLTVV.

The CDR3 DNA reads TGTGCCACCAGTCTAGCGGGATCAACAGATACGCAGTATTTT. It yields the protein CATSLAGSTDTQYF. This chain joins TRBV24-1 and TRBJ2-3; 9 nucleotides line up with TRBD2. With 6 bases clipped from V and 3 bases from J, the junction kept 3 bases outside the gene matches. CDR1 KGHDR and CDR2 SFDVKD come from the germline V gene. CDR3 length: 14 amino acids.

This clone has only one observation. V and J are TRBV10-3 and TRBJ2-3, with 7 nucleotides matching TRBD1. Germline assignment: CDR1 ENHRY and CDR2 SYGVKD. Germline trimming cut 4 bases from V and 4 bases from J; bases unmatched to any gene: 2. The CDR3 runs 13 residues. CDR3 bases: TGTGCCATCAGTGGACAGGGCGCAGATACGCAGTATTTT. Translation gives CAISGQGADTQYF.

The DNA of the CDR3 is TGTGCCAGCAGACAGGGTGAGGGTGGCTACACCTTC. As protein: CASRQGEGGYTF. The J gene is TRBJ1-2, the V gene TRBV12-3 or TRBV12-4; perhaps TRBD1 as D (6 bases). This CDR3 is 12 amino acids long. The V end lost 6 bases, the J end lost 7 bases, and 12 bases lay between the germline ends.

This rearrangement joins TRBV23-1 to TRBJ2-7; D uncertain. TRBV23-1 is an open reading frame whose function is uncertain. The CDR3 covers 10 residues. V lost 11 bases and J lost 12, with 17 bases in between. The CDR3 nucleotides read TGCGCCCCCAAGTCCGGGTCTTCGTACTTC. The encoded protein is CAPKSGSSYF.

This chain links TRBV28 with TRBJ2-7; 10 bases align to TRBD2. The germline V gene has CDR1 MDHEN and CDR2 SYDVKM. The CDR3 sequence is 14 residues long. V trimming: 4 bases; J trimming: 2 bases; junction bases outside the gene matches: 2. This chain's CDR3 is CASSSSGSTYEQYF. In nucleotides, the CDR3 is TGTGCCAGCAGTTCTAGCGGGAGTACCTACGAGCAGTACTTC.

The rearrangement links TRBV27 to TRBJ1-5, with 9 bases identical to TRBD1. This CDR3 contains 14 residues. The V and J ends lost 6 bases and 7 bases, in that order; junction bases with no gene match: 7. Germline lookup yields CDR1 MNHEY and CDR2 SMNVEV (reference sequence). In DNA form, the CDR3 reads TGTGCCAGCAGGGGGGACAGGGTTGACCAGCCCCAGCATTTT. Protein: CASRGDRVDQPQHF.

The chain couples TRBV5-1 to TRBJ2-7; D possibly corresponds to TRBD1 (5 bases). CDR1 is SGHRS and CDR2 is YFSETQ in the germline V gene. This CDR3 contains 15 residues. The V end lost 0 bases, the J end lost 0 bases, and 10 bases lay between the germline ends. CDR3: CASSLGQISSYEQYF. The CDR3, as DNA: TGCGCCAGCAGCTTGGGACAGATAAGCTCCTACGAGCAGTACTTC.